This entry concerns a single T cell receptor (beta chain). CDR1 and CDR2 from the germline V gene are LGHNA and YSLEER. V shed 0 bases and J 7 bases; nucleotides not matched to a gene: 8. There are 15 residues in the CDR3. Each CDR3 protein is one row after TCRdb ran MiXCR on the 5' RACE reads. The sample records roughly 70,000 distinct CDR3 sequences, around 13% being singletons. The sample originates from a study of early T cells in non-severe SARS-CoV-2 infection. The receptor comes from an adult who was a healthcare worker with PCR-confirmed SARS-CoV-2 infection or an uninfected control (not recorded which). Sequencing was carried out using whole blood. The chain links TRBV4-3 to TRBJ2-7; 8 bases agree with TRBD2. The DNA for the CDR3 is TGCGCCAGCAGCCAAGATGTACTAGCGGCAGCTGAGCAGTACTTC. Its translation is CASSQDVLAAAEQYF.